A single sample is the source of the 26 T cell receptor beta chains below, sequenced in a study of T cell changes during pregnancy in multiple sclerosis (dated by TCRdb to about 2019). The library was produced with the immunoSEQ multiplex PCR assay. The clones in this table, taken by TCRdb from immuneACCESS, are in-frame only. Not every clone is retained; where verified, under half of the shortfall comes from an unresolved V gene, and the cause of the rest is unknown. For this sample the table gives around 45,000 clones, of which around 92% were detected only once. Approximately 0.5% of the sample is held by the ten biggest clonotypes. This material consisted of CD4+ T cells from peripheral blood mononuclear cells, taken in the second trimester of pregnancy. Every receptor here comes from a female donor in good health, enrolled as a control in a pregnancy study.

The J gene is TRBJ2-1, the V gene TRBV14, with 7 bases fitting TRBD2. V gave up 2 bases and J gave up 0 bases; unmatched junction bases: 4. The V gene's germline CDR1 is SGHDN and CDR2 FVKESK. This CDR3 spans 16 amino acids. This CDR3 is CASSQPSGHSYNEQFF. Here the CDR3 DNA reads TGTGCCAGCAGCCAACCTAGCGGACACTCCTACAATGAGCAGTTCTTC. Supplemented by reference TRBV14 and TRBJ2-1, the full variable domain reads EAGVTQFPSHSVIEKGQTVTLRCDPISGHDNLYWYRRVMGKEIKFLLHFVKESKQDESGMPNNRFLAERTGGTYSTLKVQPAELEDSGVYFCASSQPSGHSYNEQFFGPGTRLTVL.

The CDR3 region has the DNA TGTGCCAGCAGTTCCTTTGTGACAGGTGAAGCTTTCTTT. This codes for CASSSFVTGEAFF. The chain joins TRBV27 to TRBJ1-1; perhaps TRBD1 as D (6 bases). Trimming took 4 bases from V and 7 from J, leaving 13 bases between them. This CDR3 is built from 13 residues. The germline V gene has CDR1 MNHEY and CDR2 SMNVEV (reference sequence).

V usage is TRBV4-1 and J usage is TRBJ1-2, with TRBD1 identical over 8 bases. The CDR3 extends over 14 amino acids. Germline V lookup: CDR1 MGHRA, CDR2 YSYEKL. V lost 3 bases and J lost 3; bases outside the gene matches: 3. CDR3 sequence: CASSQIQGDYGYTF. DNA of the CDR3: TGCGCCAGCAGCCAGATACAGGGGGACTATGGCTACACCTTC.

V gene TRBV18 combines with J gene TRBJ2-1; D perhaps matches TRBD2 (6 bases). CDR1 is KGHSH and CDR2 is LQKENI in the germline V gene. The CDR3 sequence is 15 residues long. V gave up 1 base and J gave up 6 bases, with 13 bases separating them. As DNA, the CDR3 is TGTGCCAGCTCACCACAGACGGGAGCTGGCAATGAGCAGTTCTTC. Translation gives CASSPQTGAGNEQFF.

The CDR3 is CASSPEASGRAKGANVLTF. The CDR3 nucleotides read TGTGCCAGCAGCCCAGAGGCTAGCGGGAGGGCCAAGGGGGCCAACGTCCTGACTTTC. This chain joins TRBV9 and TRBJ2-6, with 12 nucleotides matching TRBD2. With 4 bases clipped from V and 4 bases from J, the junction kept 12 bases outside the gene matches. Germline lookup yields CDR1 SGDLS and CDR2 YYNGEE. The CDR3 runs to 19 residues.

In its sample, this clone was seen once. J is TRBJ2-3 and V is TRBV9, with no clear D. Trimming took off 4 bases at V and 1 base at J, with 7 bases between the two ends. The CDR3 spans 13 residues. CDR1 and CDR2 (germline): SGDLS, YYNGEE. CDR3 protein: CASSPSGTDTQYF. The CDR3 DNA reads TGTGCCAGCAGCCCTTCGGGCACAGATACGCAGTATTTT.

The chain has TRBV11-2 and TRBJ2-2; 10 bases map to TRBD2. The CDR3 totals 14 residues. V lost 7 bases to trimming and J lost 8 bases; unmatched junction nucleotides: 7. Germline loops: CDR1 SGHAT, CDR2 FQNNGV. The CDR3 sequence: CASTSSGGAGELFF. Here the CDR3 DNA reads TGTGCCAGCACCTCTAGCGGGGGCGCAGGGGAGCTGTTTTTT.

The gene calls are TRBV5-8 and TRBJ1-5; 9 bases fit TRBD1. The junction had 8 bases not matched to a gene; V was cut back by 4 bases and J by 0 bases. Germline V gene data show CDR1 as SGHTS and CDR2 as YDEGEE. The CDR3 has 17 amino acids. The chain's CDR3 is CASSPGQGLYSNQPQHF. CDR3 bases: TGTGCCAGCAGCCCGGGACAGGGCTTATATAGCAATCAGCCCCAGCATTTT.

CDR3 loop: CASSDRGGNTDTQYF. The CDR3 DNA is TGCGCCAGCAGTGACCGGGGGGGAAACACAGATACGCAGTATTTT. This chain joins TRBV10-1 and TRBJ2-3; 8 positions agree with TRBD2. V shed 3 bases, J shed 2 bases, and the junction held 4 bases outside the gene matches. This CDR3 is 15 amino acids long. The germline V gene encodes CDR1 WNHNN and CDR2 SYGVQD (reference sequence).

The V and J genes are TRBV18 and TRBJ2-7, with 7 bases fitting TRBD2. CDR3 length: 14 residues. The V segment lost 6 bases and the J segment 6 bases; nucleotides outside the gene matches: 11. The germline V gene encodes CDR1 KGHSH and CDR2 LQKENI. The CDR3 sequence is CASSQGTTYREQYF. The CDR3 DNA sequence: TGTGCCAGCTCCCAAGGGACTACCTATCGCGAGCAGTACTTC.

The sample holds a few counts of this clone. This rearrangement joins TRBV30 to TRBJ1-1, with D unresolved. V lost 3 bases and J 2 bases, leaving 7 bases between the germline ends. Germline CDR1 and CDR2: GTSNPN and SVGIG (reference sequence). The CDR3 is 12 amino acids. The DNA for the CDR3 is TGTGCCTGGAGATACGGTAACACTGAAGCTTTCTTT. Amino acid sequence: CAWRYGNTEAFF.

The gene calls are TRBV30 and TRBJ1-6; perhaps TRBD1 as D (6 bases). V lost 5 bases, J lost 4 bases, and 12 bases lay in between. Germline V gene sequence: CDR1 GTSNPN, CDR2 SVGIG (reference sequence). The CDR3 contains 14 residues. The CDR3 spells CAWEQGPYNSPLHF. The DNA for the CDR3 is TGTGCCTGGGAACAGGGACCTTATAATTCACCCCTCCACTTT.

The gene calls are TRBV11-2 and TRBJ2-3, with 8 bases lining up with TRBD2. Germline loops: CDR1 SGHAT, CDR2 FQNNGV. The CDR3 length is 15 residues. The ends lost 3 bases at V and 5 bases at J; junction bases unmatched: 7. In nucleotides, the CDR3 is TGTGCCAGCAGCTTGGGACGGGAGGGGGTAGATACGCAGTATTTT. Its protein is CASSLGREGVDTQYF.

In its sample, this clone was seen a few times. The chain employs TRBV5-6 and TRBJ2-7; 7 nucleotides align to TRBD1. This CDR3 is 12 amino acids long. Per the germline V gene, CDR1 is SGHDT and CDR2 is YYEEEE. V trimming: 4 bases; J trimming: 10 bases; junction bases outside the gene matches: 8. Here the CDR3 reads CASSLWDREQYF. The CDR3 DNA follows: TGTGCCAGCAGCCTGTGGGACAGAGAACAGTACTTC.

The genes are TRBV27 and TRBJ2-7, with TRBD1 matching over 7 bases. The CDR3 runs to 17 residues. Germline values: CDR1 MNHEY, CDR2 SMNVEV (reference sequence). V lost 1 base, J lost 0 bases, and 9 bases stayed unmatched. CDR3 coding DNA: TGTGCCAGCAGTTTATACCCCCAGGGGGTCAGCTCCTACGAGCAGTACTTC. As protein: CASSLYPQGVSSYEQYF.

This chain joins TRBV5-8 and TRBJ2-2, with D tentatively TRBD2 (5 bases). V gave up 3 bases and J gave up 5 bases, with 14 bases separating them. The CDR3 loop spans 15 amino acids. The germline V gene encodes CDR1 SGHTS and CDR2 YDEGEE. The CDR3 region has the DNA TGTGCCAGCAGCTCCGGGGTGTGGGTGACCGGGGAGCTGTTTTTT. Its translation is CASSSGVWVTGELFF.

V usage is TRBV5-1 and J usage is TRBJ1-1; 7 bases are shared with TRBD1. There are 14 residues in the CDR3. Per the germline V gene, CDR1 is SGHRS and CDR2 is YFSETQ. V shed 4 bases, J shed 1 base, and the junction held 4 bases outside the gene matches. The CDR3: CASSVGQTNTEAFF. The CDR3 DNA reads TGCGCCAGCAGCGTGGGACAGACGAACACTGAAGCTTTCTTT.

This sequence joins TRBV30 and TRBJ2-3, with 10 nucleotides matching TRBD2. From germline, CDR1 is GTSNPN and CDR2 SVGIG (reference sequence). The CDR3 has 12 residues. Here the CDR3 reads CSGTSVSDTQYF. The CDR3 nucleotides read TGTTCAGGGACTAGCGTATCAGATACGCAGTATTTT. The whole variable domain, filled in from reference TRBV30 and TRBJ2-3, reads SQTIHQWPATLVQPVGSPLSLECTVEGTSNPNLYWYRQAAGRGLQLLFYSVGIGQISSEVPQNLSASRPQDRQFILSSKKLLLSDSGFYLCSGTSVSDTQYFGPGTRLTVL.

A few counts support this clone. CDR3 sequence: CASSPQTVGIQYF. Written as DNA, the CDR3 is TGTGCCAGCAGTCCCCAGACAGTGGGCATTCAGTACTTC. This chain joins TRBV25-1 and TRBJ2-4; the D gene is possibly TRBD1 (5 bases). CDR1 is MGHDK, CDR2 SYGVNS, per germline. Trimming shortened V by 5 bases and J by 9 bases, and 14 bases separated the two germline ends. This CDR3 is built from 13 residues.

This sequence joins TRBV5-1 and TRBJ2-7, with TRBD1 identical over 10 bases. Trimming removed 4 bases from V and 3 bases from J; junction bases left unmatched: 4. The germline gives CDR1 SGHRS, CDR2 YFSETQ. The CDR3 is 14 residues long. CDR3 loop: CASSRTGGDYEQYF. The DNA for the CDR3 is TGCGCCAGCAGCCGGACAGGGGGGGACTACGAGCAGTACTTC.

This sequence joins TRBV5-1 and TRBJ1-4; no firm D call. The CDR3 spans 16 residues. Germline loops: CDR1 SGHRS, CDR2 YFSETQ. V was clipped by 4 bases and J by 7 bases, with 20 bases between them. This CDR3 reads CASSVGLTLAGEKLFF. The CDR3 DNA reads as TGCGCCAGCAGCGTAGGATTGACTCTGGCCGGTGAAAAACTGTTTTTT.

This sequence joins TRBV30 and TRBJ1-5; D gene uncertain. The CDR3 is made up of 16 amino acids. Germline CDR1 and CDR2: GTSNPN and SVGIG (reference sequence). V lost 2 bases and J lost 7, with 21 bases in between. CDR3 in amino acids: CAWSSREGLPYQPQHF. DNA for the CDR3: TGTGCCTGGAGTTCCCGGGAGGGCCTCCCATACCAGCCCCAGCATTTT.

The gene calls are TRBV21-1 and TRBJ1-5. TRBV21-1 is reported as a pseudogene. This CDR3 comprises 16 residues. The CDR3 is CASSKARTQEDQPQHF. The CDR3, as DNA: TGTGCCAGCAGCAAAGCCCGGACCCAGGAGGATCAGCCCCAGCATTTT.

This clone was counted a single time. The gene calls are TRBV12-5 and TRBJ2-2; 7 nucleotides align to TRBD2. The length of the CDR3 is 15 residues. V shed 3 bases and J 0 bases; nucleotides not matched to a gene: 1. Germline lookup yields CDR1 LGHNT and CDR2 FRNRAP. The chain's CDR3 is CASGFGGANTGELFF. The CDR3 DNA reads TGTGCTAGTGGTTTTGGGGGGGCGAACACCGGGGAGCTGTTTTTT.

The chain has TRBV6-5 and TRBJ2-7, with 8 bases fitting TRBD1. Germline assignment: CDR1 MNHEY and CDR2 SVGAGI. The trim removed 6 bases at V and 0 bases at J, leaving 7 bases unmatched. This CDR3 region has 15 residues. The CDR3 DNA reads as TGTGCCAGCAGAACCACAGGGGGAAACTCCTACGAGCAGTACTTC. It specifies CASRTTGGNSYEQYF.

The V call is TRBV15, the J call TRBJ2-3; 10 nucleotides match TRBD2. The CDR3 totals 15 residues. CDR1 and CDR2 from the germline V gene are LNHNV and YYDKDF (reference sequence). J lost 4 bases, V lost 7 bases, and 8 bases had no gene match. The CDR3 reads CATMVQLAGSDTQYF. In DNA form, the CDR3 reads TGTGCCACCATGGTCCAACTAGCGGGGTCAGATACGCAGTATTTT.